One T cell receptor (beta chain) is described in this entry. These data belong to a study of control samples from healthy donors and cancer patients. Generated by immunoSEQ multiplex PCR, the TCRdb table keeps only in-frame clones and is missing some. Found here are 110,000 to 150,000 clones, approximately 91% of them singletons; the top ten hold around 10%. The CDR3 loop spans 15 amino acids. Deletions cut 0 bases from V and 5 bases from J, with 11 bases between. Germline CDR1 SGHRS, CDR2 YFSETQ. The rearrangement uses TRBV5-1 and TRBJ2-2; D ambiguous. Sequenced material: blood. This sequence was found in a woman in her 30s in good health. CDR3 coding DNA: TGCGCCAGCAGCTTGGTTGCGCAGATGACCGGGGAGCTGTTTTTT. Translated: CASSLVAQMTGELFF.